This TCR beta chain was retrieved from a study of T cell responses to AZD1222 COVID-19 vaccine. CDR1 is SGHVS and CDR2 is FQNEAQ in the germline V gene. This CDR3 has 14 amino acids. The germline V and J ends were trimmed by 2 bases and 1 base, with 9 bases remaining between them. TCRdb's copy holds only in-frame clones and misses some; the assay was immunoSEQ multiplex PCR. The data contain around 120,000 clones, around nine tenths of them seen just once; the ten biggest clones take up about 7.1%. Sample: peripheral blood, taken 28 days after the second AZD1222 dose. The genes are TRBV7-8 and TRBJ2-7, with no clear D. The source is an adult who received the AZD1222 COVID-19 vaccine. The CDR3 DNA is TGTGCCAGCAGCTTAAGGTCCCTATCCTACGAGCAGTACTTC. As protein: CASSLRSLSYEQYF. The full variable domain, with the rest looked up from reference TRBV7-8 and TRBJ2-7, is GAGVSQSPRYKVAKRGQDVALRCDPISGHVSLFWYQQALGQGPEFLTYFQNEAQLDKSGLPSDRFFAERPEGSVSTLKIQRTQQEDSAVYLCASSLRSLSYEQYFGPGTRLTVT.